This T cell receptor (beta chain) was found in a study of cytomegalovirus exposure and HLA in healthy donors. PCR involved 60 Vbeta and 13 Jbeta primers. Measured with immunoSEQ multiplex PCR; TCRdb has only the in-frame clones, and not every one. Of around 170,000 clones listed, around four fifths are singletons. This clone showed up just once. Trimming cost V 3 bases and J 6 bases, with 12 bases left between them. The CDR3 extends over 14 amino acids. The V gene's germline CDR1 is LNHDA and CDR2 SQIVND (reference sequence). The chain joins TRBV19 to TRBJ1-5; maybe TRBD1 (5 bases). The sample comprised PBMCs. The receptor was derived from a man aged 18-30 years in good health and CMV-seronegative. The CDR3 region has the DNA TGTGCCAGTAGTATGGGAGGGGAAATTCAGCCCCAGCATTTT. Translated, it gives CASSMGGEIQPQHF.